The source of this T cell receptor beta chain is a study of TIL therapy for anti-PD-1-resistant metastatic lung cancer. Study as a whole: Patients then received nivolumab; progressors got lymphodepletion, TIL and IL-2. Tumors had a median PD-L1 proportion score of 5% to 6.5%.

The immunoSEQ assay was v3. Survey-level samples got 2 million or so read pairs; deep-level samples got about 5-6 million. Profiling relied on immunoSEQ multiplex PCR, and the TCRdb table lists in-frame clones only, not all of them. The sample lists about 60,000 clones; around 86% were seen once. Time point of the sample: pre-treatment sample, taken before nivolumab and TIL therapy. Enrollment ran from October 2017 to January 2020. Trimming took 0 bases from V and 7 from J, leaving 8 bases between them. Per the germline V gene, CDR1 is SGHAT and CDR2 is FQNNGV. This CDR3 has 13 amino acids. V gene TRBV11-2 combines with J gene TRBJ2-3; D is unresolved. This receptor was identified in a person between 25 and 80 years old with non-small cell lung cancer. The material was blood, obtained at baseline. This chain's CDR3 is CASSLDAGNTQYF. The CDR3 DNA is TGTGCCAGCAGCTTAGATGCTGGTAATACGCAGTATTTT.